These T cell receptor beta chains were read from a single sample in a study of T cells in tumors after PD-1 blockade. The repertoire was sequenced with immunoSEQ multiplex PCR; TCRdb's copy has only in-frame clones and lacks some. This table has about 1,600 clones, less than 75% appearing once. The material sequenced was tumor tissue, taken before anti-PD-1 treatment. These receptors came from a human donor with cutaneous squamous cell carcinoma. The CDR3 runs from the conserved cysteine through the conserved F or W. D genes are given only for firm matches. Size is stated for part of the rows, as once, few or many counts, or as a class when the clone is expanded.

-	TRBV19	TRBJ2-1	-	TGTGCCACTAGGGGCACGCCGGACTCCTACAATGAGCAGTTCTTC	CATRGTPDSYNEQFF
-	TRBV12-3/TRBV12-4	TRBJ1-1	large	TGTGCCAGCAAGACGATCGCGGAAAGAGCTTTCTTT	CASKTIAERAFF
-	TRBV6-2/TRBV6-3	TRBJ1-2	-	TGTGCCAGCAGTTATCGTCGGCAGGGGCCAGGAATGAACTATGGCTACACCTTC	CASSYRRQGPGMNYGYTF
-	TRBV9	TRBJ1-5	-	TGTGCCAGCAGCCTCGAATCAGGGTCTGCTCAGCCCCAGCATTTT	CASSLESGSAQPQHF
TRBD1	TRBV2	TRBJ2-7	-	TGTGCCAGCACCACCGACAGGGGAGCCTACGAGCAGTACTTC	CASTTDRGAYEQYF
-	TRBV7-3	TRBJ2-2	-	TGTGCCAGCAGCTTAAATGTCGGGGAGCTGTTTTTT	CASSLNVGELFF
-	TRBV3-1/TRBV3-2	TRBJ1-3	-	TGTGCCAGCACCCGCAGTGAATCGACTGGAAACACCATATATTTT	CASTRSESTGNTIYF
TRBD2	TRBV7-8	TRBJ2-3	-	TGTGCCAGCACATCGGGACTAGCGATAGACACAGATACGCAGTATTTT	CASTSGLAIDTDTQYF
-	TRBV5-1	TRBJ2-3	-	TGCGCCAGCAACGAGAAGGTCGGTCCAGATACGCAGTATTTT	CASNEKVGPDTQYF
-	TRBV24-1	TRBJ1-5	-	TGTGCCACCAGTGACATTGACACCCATCAGCCCCAGCATTTT	CATSDIDTHQPQHF
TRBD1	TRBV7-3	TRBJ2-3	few	TGTGCCAGCAGCTTAAGCGCAAGACAGGGGACTGCAGATACGCAGTATTTT	CASSLSARQGTADTQYF
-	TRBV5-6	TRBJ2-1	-	TGTGCCAGTTTGGGGGAGAGGTTTAATGAGCAGTTCTTC	CASLGERFNEQFF
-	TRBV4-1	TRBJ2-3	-	TGCGCCAGCAAACCCTCTCAGGGGGATACGCAGTATTTT	CASKPSQGDTQYF
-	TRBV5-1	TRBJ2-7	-	TGCGCCAGCAGCTTCACACCAGTAGGCTACGAGCAGTACTTC	CASSFTPVGYEQYF
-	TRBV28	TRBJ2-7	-	TGTGCCAGCTATCCGGCGACGGGGGGCGTCTACGAGCAGTACTTC	CASYPATGGVYEQYF
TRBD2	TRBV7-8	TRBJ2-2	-	TGTGCCAGCAGCGTAGGACTAGCGGGGGCCTCGAACACCGGGGAGCTGTTTTTT	CASSVGLAGASNTGELFF
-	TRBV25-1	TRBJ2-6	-	TGTGCCAGCAGTGAATGGGGCAGCGCCTCTGGGGCCAACGTCCTGACTTTC	CASSEWGSASGANVLTF
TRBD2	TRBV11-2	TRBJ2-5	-	TGTGCCAGCAGCTTAGGACTAGCGGGGGGTGGGCAAGAGACCCAGTACTTC	CASSLGLAGGGQETQYF
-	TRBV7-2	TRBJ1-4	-	TGTGCCAGCAGAGGAGGGGACGGTGAAAAACTGTTTTTT	CASRGGDGEKLFF
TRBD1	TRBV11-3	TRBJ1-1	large	TGTGCCAGCAGCCAGACAGGGGCGGGTAAAGCTTTCTTT	CASSQTGAGKAFF
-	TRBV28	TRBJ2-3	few	TGTGCCAGCAGTGGTGGGGACTTCCTCAAGGCAGATACGCAGTATTTT	CASSGGDFLKADTQYF
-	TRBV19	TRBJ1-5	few	TGTGCCAGTAGGCTGGGCAATCAGCCCCAGCATTTT	CASRLGNQPQHF
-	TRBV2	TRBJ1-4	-	TGTGCCAGCAGGTCAGCAGGAAATGAGGCAACTAATGAAAAACTGTTTTTT	CASRSAGNEATNEKLFF
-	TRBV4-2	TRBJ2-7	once	TGTGCCAGCAGCCAAGAGGGCAGGTCATACGAGCAGTACTTC	CASSQEGRSYEQYF
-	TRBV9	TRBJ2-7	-	TGTGCCAGCAGCCCCGATGGGAGACGAGCCTACGAGCAGTACTTC	CASSPDGRRAYEQYF
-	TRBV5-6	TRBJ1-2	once	TGTGCCAGCAGCTTGAGGACAGTCTCTAACTATGGCTACACCTTC	CASSLRTVSNYGYTF
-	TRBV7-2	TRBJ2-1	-	TGTGCCAGCAGCTTAGTGTTTGGGGGGGCGCGTGAGCAGTTCTTC	CASSLVFGGAREQFF
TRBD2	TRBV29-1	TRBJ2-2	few	TGCAGCGGGACGACTAGCGGGGACGCGAACACCGGGGAGCTGTTTTTT	CSGTTSGDANTGELFF
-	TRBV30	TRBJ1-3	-	TGTGCCTGGAGTGCTGGGGTGGGGGTCGGAAACACCATATATTTT	CAWSAGVGVGNTIYF
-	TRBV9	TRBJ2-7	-	TGTGCCAGCAGCGTTTTTCCTACCCTTAAATCAGGGGCAGGGGACTACGAGCAGTACTTC	CASSVFPTLKSGAGDYEQYF
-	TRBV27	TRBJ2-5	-	TGTGCCAGCAGTTCGCTAGGGGAGACCCAGTACTTC	CASSSLGETQYF